One TCR beta chain is described in this entry. The sample comes from a study of PD-L1 blockade in urothelial cancer. The overall study: At some point between 2012 and 2014, patients got going on atezolizumab, taking 1,200 mg intravenously every 3 weeks. The analyses of blood took place 3 weeks (second dose) and 6 weeks after treatment start.

The data were produced by immunoSEQ multiplex PCR, yet TCRdb's version contains in-frame clones alone and is incomplete. The sample includes some 49,000 clones, 70% to 90% seen only once; the top ten take 6.5% to 8%. V shed 5 bases, J shed 9 bases, and the junction held 9 bases outside the gene matches. The CDR3 runs 14 residues. From germline, CDR1 is MNHEY and CDR2 SMNVEV (reference sequence). V and J are TRBV27 and TRBJ1-4; TRBD1 aligns across 7 bases. The receptor was derived from a man between 60 and 75 years old with urothelial cancer. The material was PBMCs, obtained around atezolizumab (anti-PD-L1) treatment. The CDR3 DNA reads TGTGCCAGCAGTGACAGGGCTGGGATTCAAAAACTGTTTTTT. It translates to CASSDRAGIQKLFF.